These T cell receptor beta chains were read from a single sample in a study of immune heterogeneity within non-small cell lung tumors. TCRdb re-derived calls from the multiplex PCR reads in MiXCR, one entry per CDR3 protein. The sample carries around 5,000 distinct CDR3 sequences, 21% recorded once. The sequencing input was lung tumor tissue. The origin of the receptors is a woman aged 55-70 years with non-small cell lung cancer. Each CDR3 is given with its conserved first and last residue. A D gene is named only where the DNA matches it firmly. Clone sizes are given selectively: once, few, many, or a class where the clone is expanded.

abundance | d_gene | j_gene | v_gene | CDR3nt | CDR3aa
medium-sized | TRBD2 | TRBJ2-7 | TRBV20-1 | TGCAGTGCTAGAAGGCTAGCGGGGGACTCCTACGAGCAGTACTTC | CSARRLAGDSYEQYF
medium-sized | . | TRBJ2-2 | TRBV12-3/TRBV12-4 | TGTGCCAGCAGTCCCGGGGCGAGAGGCGGGGAGCTGTTTTTT | CASSPGARGGELFF
. | TRBD2 | TRBJ2-3 | TRBV4-1 | TGCGCCAGCAGCCAACAACTTTCTAGCGGGACGATAGATACGCAGTATTTT | CASSQQLSSGTIDTQYF
medium-sized | . | TRBJ1-6 | TRBV2 | TGTGCCAGCAGTGACAGACTACTTAATTCACCCCTCCACTTT | CASSDRLLNSPLHF
few | . | TRBJ1-3 | TRBV7-9 | TGTGTCAGCAGCTTAGACGGATACTCTGGAAACACCATATATTTT | CVSSLDGYSGNTIYF
many | TRBD1 | TRBJ2-1 | TRBV12-3/TRBV12-4 | TGTGCCAGCAGTTTCGGAGACAGGGGGCTTGGTGAGCAGTTCTTC | CASSFGDRGLGEQFF
. | . | TRBJ2-1 | TRBV27 | TGTGCCACCATACGGGAAGCTGGGTTTCATGAGCAGTTCTTC | CATIREAGFHEQFF
many | TRBD1 | TRBJ1-1 | TRBV5-1 | TGCGCCAGCAGCTTGACAAAGGACAGGGGGTACACTGAAGCTTTCTTT | CASSLTKDRGYTEAFF
medium-sized | . | TRBJ1-2 | TRBV28 | TGTGCCAGCAGGCGGACCGGGCCATATGGCTACACCTTC | CASRRTGPYGYTF
medium-sized | . | TRBJ1-2 | TRBV10-3 | TGTGCCATCAGTGAGTTCGACAGGTACACTAACTATGGCTACACCTTC | CAISEFDRYTNYGYTF
medium-sized | . | TRBJ2-1 | TRBV19 | TGTGCCACCCCGCCAGGTTTCTCCAATGAGCAGTTCTTC | CATPPGFSNEQFF
. | . | TRBJ2-2 | TRBV11-1 | TGTGCCAGCAGATTCCTGGACACCGGGGAGCTGTTTTTT | CASRFLDTGELFF
medium-sized | . | TRBJ1-5 | TRBV12-3/TRBV12-4 | TGTGCCAGCACCTCTTTTGGGCGGAGATCGTTAAGTCAGCCCCAGCATTTT | CASTSFGRRSLSQPQHF
many | TRBD1 | TRBJ2-2 | TRBV6-1 | TGTGCCAGCGGGTACAGGGGCGACACCGGGGAGCTGTTTTTT | CASGYRGDTGELFF
. | . | TRBJ1-2 | TRBV29-1 | TGCAGCGTTGTCAGACAGAACTATGGCTACATCTTC | CSVVRQNYGYIF
. | TRBD1 | TRBJ2-2 | TRBV5-1 | TGCGCCAGCAGCGTAGGACAGGGGAACACCGGGGAGCTGTTTTTT | CASSVGQGNTGELFF
medium-sized | . | TRBJ2-1 | TRBV4-3 | TGCGCCAGCAGCCAAGATCTGTTGGGAGAGCAGTTCTTC | CASSQDLLGEQFF
many | . | TRBJ2-2 | TRBV24-1 | TGTGCCACCAGTGCCACGGGATTCCTCCCGGTCGGGGAGCTGTTTTTT | CATSATGFLPVGELFF
. | . | TRBJ1-1 | TRBV3-1 | TGTGCCAGCAGCCAAAGGGCGGGGGTGGGGACTGAAGCTTTCTTT | CASSQRAGVGTEAFF
few | . | TRBJ2-3 | TRBV5-4 | TGTGCCAGCAGCCCCTTCCGGGAAGCGGCGGGGACAGATACGCAGTATTTT | CASSPFREAAGTDTQYF
many | TRBD2 | TRBJ2-2 | TRBV7-3 | TGTGCCAGCAGTACTAGCGGGACGGGGGAGCTGTTTTTT | CASSTSGTGELFF
few | TRBD1 | TRBJ2-1 | TRBV6-1 | TGTGCCATCAGAGGACAGGCGGCTTTTAAGGGTGAGCAGTTCTTC | CAIRGQAAFKGEQFF
medium-sized | TRBD1 | TRBJ1-1 | TRBV20-1 | TGCAGTGCCCCTAGACAGGGGGCGACTGAAGCTTTCTTT | CSAPRQGATEAFF
. | . | TRBJ2-1 | TRBV19 | TGTGCCAGTAGTCCCACCGGAGGCGAACTGGGGTGGGAGCAGTTCTTC | CASSPTGGELGWEQFF
few | . | TRBJ1-5 | TRBV6-1 | TGTGCCAGCAGTGAGAATCAGCCCCAGCATTTT | CASSENQPQHF
. | TRBD2 | TRBJ2-3 | TRBV7-6 | TGTGCCAGCAGCCCCGAAGCGGGAGGGGCGTGGGGCACAGATACGCAGTATTTT | CASSPEAGGAWGTDTQYF
medium-sized | TRBD2 | TRBJ2-7 | TRBV7-2 | TGTGCCAGCAGCACCTCCGGGACTAGCGGAGCCTACGAGCAGTACTTC | CASSTSGTSGAYEQYF
medium-sized | TRBD2 | TRBJ2-3 | TRBV6-5 | TGTGCCAGCAGTTACCGACTAGCGGGAGAAAGGGCAGATACGCAGTATTTT | CASSYRLAGERADTQYF
medium-sized | TRBD1 | TRBJ1-1 | TRBV28 | TGTGCCAGCAGTCAGCCCCGACAGGGCGGTGAAGCTTTCTTT | CASSQPRQGGEAFF
medium-sized | TRBD2 | TRBJ2-1 | TRBV19 | TGTGCCAGTAGTATGGGGACTAGCGGGAGCGGGTTCTTC | CASSMGTSGSGFF
. | . | TRBJ2-5 | TRBV11-2 | TGTGCCAGCAGCCCTCGGCGGACCCGGTGGGAGACCCAGTACTTC | CASSPRRTRWETQYF
medium-sized | . | TRBJ1-5 | TRBV6-1 | TGTGCCAGCAGTAGCAGTCCCGGCGATAGTCAGCCCCAGCATTTT | CASSSSPGDSQPQHF